This TCR beta chain came from a study of Graves' ophthalmopathy and Graves' hyperthyroidism (dated by TCRdb to 2017 to 2018). A note on the overall study: Peripheral blood was collected at initial diagnosis, before any treatment. For independent validation, a separate cohort was made up of 18 hyperthyroidism patients plus 17 patients who later progressed from hyperthyroidism to ophthalmopathy. The study used signatures of the TCR beta repertoire to tell Graves' ophthalmopathy apart from Graves' hyperthyroidism and to predict which patients would progress to ophthalmopathy. T-cell repertoires of thyroid tissue and blood were compared in six or seven hyperthyroidism patients. The roughly 90 discovery patients were divided at random into training and test sets in a 7:3 ratio. In total, some 140 blood samples were TCR-sequenced: some 40 ophthalmopathy, 75 hyperthyroidism and roughly 17 hyperthyroidism-to-ophthalmopathy patients. Following sample collection, hyperthyroidism patients were given methimazole at a starting dose of 30 mg daily, and ophthalmopathy patients were given high-dose intravenous methylprednisolone. To explore V-J signatures that separate ophthalmopathy from hyperthyroidism, a discovery set of 100 patients was enrolled, consisting of 43 with ophthalmopathy and some 59 with stable hyperthyroidism. The research as a whole found: No statistical method was used to predetermine the sample size, and group allocation was not hidden from the investigators. The 13-signature model separated ophthalmopathy from stable hyperthyroidism with about 86% sensitivity and 81.08% specificity in cross-validation, and 80%/75% in the test set. Most expanded thyroid clonotypes with a frequency above 0.001 also appeared in blood, which suggests that blood repertoires may reflect the immune response in the thyroid. In validation, the model predicted ophthalmopathy progression with 55% to 71% sensitivity and approximately 72% specificity; roughly eleven predicted patients were CT-confirmed with GO in a median of about 6.2 months.

Trimming leaves V shorter by 7 bases and J shorter by 6 bases, with the junction holding 5 bases beyond the gene matches. Inclusive of the bounding cysteine and phenylalanine, the CDR3 is 12 residues long. The CDR3 DNA has 36 bases and is translated from base 1. The germline V gene gives CDR1 as MNHNS and CDR2 as SASEGT. For repertoire sequencing, TCR beta CDR3 regions were amplified from RNA transcripts. The first round was an RT-PCR using HTBI primers with the Qiagen OneStep RT-PCR kit, and this first round was followed by a second-round multiplex PCR, then size selection and purification. The libraries underwent paired-end sequencing with 100 bp reads on an Illumina HiSeq2000. In the source study's methods: SOAPnuke was used to process the reads, removing any read that contained adapters or uncalled bases, had a mean Phred below 15, or lacked an exact match to the constant primer or identifier. COPE v1.2.5 was used to merge high-quality paired reads. Each unique nucleotide sequence was treated as a clonotype, and MiTCR v1.1 was used to align the clonotypes to the IMGT TRB V, D and J references. Only V-J combinations with frequency above 0.0001 were analysed, covering over 99% of repertoires. For each V-J combination, a TCR clonal expansion and chaos score was defined as the ratio of F50 clonal expansion to chaos observed in the TCRdist matrix. Welch's t-statistics and random forest were used to reduce features to about 14 V-J combinations, which were fed into a naive Bayes classifier. The Morisita-Horn index was used to measure how similar the thyroid and blood repertoires were. TCRdb applied fastp at Q25 and MiXCR to the public reads, then kept only in-frame beta chains. Each CDR3 protein gets just one entry, which takes the most common genes and DNA from the rows behind it. The authors' filters were not applied to this entry. For this sample the table gives roughly 160,000 distinct CDR3 sequences, of which under 40% were detected only once. The biggest ten clones account for roughly 5.2% of the sample.

This clonotype was observed at least ten times. It has no known antigen specificity. The input lacks base qualities; no much larger clone sits a single base away. Ophthalmopathy patients were characterized by moderately to severely active disease, a Clinical Activity Score of at least 3, a NOSPECS grade of at least 4, and a disease duration under 3 months. Patients with other autoimmune diseases, uncontrolled infections, pregnancy or lactation were excluded from the study. Clinical symptoms, serum thyroxine, TRAb, thyroid ultrasound and orbital computed tomography were used for diagnosis. Ficoll-Paque density gradient centrifugation was used to isolate PBMCs from approximately 11 ml of fresh peripheral blood. Total RNA was extracted using Trizol reagent, and RNA quality was checked on an Agilent 2100 Bioanalyzer.

Sequencing was done on a sample of peripheral blood. The receptor comes from a woman between 40 and 55 years old with Graves' ophthalmopathy. Donor details come from another sample of the same person, matched by shared clones. The chain is assembled from TRBV6-1 and TRBJ2-5, and 7 bases in between align with TRBD1. In nucleotide form, the sequence is TGTGCCAGCAAGGGGGACAGCCAGACCCAGTACTTC. Its product reads: CASKGDSQTQYF.